This T cell receptor (beta chain) came from a study of blood T cell repertoires in COVID-19 (dated by TCRdb to the early 2020s). Context from the whole study: The collaborator samples originated in the United States, Italy and Spain and spanned the acute and convalescent phases of COVID-19. HLA class I and class II types, where available, came from metadata supplied by the sample provider rather than from assay-based typing. Nearly every sample came with metadata listing a de-identified subject ID, COVID-19 status, age in years and sex. The repertoires were released in a freely available public database intended as a resource for research on the immune response to SARS-CoV-2. Deeply sampled blood TCRbeta repertoires from subjects exposed to, actively infected with, or recovered from COVID-19 were included in the dataset. The samples were drawn from the first 160 participants of the ongoing ImmuneRACE study and from 950 to 1,500 subjects provided by 6 global collaborators. The prospective study material was composed of cDNA or gDNA derived from T cells, B-cell-depleted T cells, or PBMCs.

TCRbeta CDR3 regions were amplified from genomic DNA by means of the immunoSEQ Assay, a bias-controlled multiplex PCR. On the study's bioinformatics: The number of nucleated cells in each sample was estimated from the amplification of reference gene primers within the assay. To quantify the absolute abundance of each unique TCRbeta CDR3 rearrangement, sequence reads were collapsed and filtered. For each sample, productive Simpson clonality was calculated by taking the square root of Simpson's diversity index across productive rearrangements. TCRdb's version of the immuneACCESS table is confined to in-frame rearrangements and falls short of the full clone set. An unresolved V gene accounts for under half of the shortfall where checked; the remainder is of unknown origin. That table furnishes V, J and clone size, whereas the DNA furnished D and trimming. Recorded for this sample are 210,000 or so clones; over 75% of them occurred a single time. The ten largest clonotypes hold more than 4.5% of the sample.

What the work shows at the level of the full study, not this receptor alone: The amount of clinical and demographic metadata varied by source and participant and was provided uncurated.

Comments on this clone: Its antigen target is currently unknown. No base qualities exist here, and no much larger clone lies one base off it.

The collaborating institutions used their own protocols to collect whole blood in K2EDTA tubes. Collaborator samples were shipped for TCRbeta analysis as frozen whole blood, isolated PBMCs, or DNA extracted from either sample type. The CDR3 starts with the cysteine, ends with the phenylalanine, and has 15 residues. Only the CDR3 DNA stays, 45 bases, in frame from base 1. The germline V and J ends show losses of 0 bases and 0 bases respectively, and no gene match explains 0 bases of the junction. As encoded in the germline V gene (reference sequence), CDR1 is SEHNR while CDR2 is FQNEAQ. The chain is assembled from TRBV7-9 and TRBJ2-3, with TRBD1 matching 7 junction bases. This sequence was found in a woman aged 40-49 years with acute or convalescent COVID-19. Sequenced material: peripheral blood. The CDR3 reads CASSLAGQSTDTQYF. The sequenced DNA is TGTGCCAGCAGCTTAGCGGGACAGAGCACAGATACGCAGTATTTT.